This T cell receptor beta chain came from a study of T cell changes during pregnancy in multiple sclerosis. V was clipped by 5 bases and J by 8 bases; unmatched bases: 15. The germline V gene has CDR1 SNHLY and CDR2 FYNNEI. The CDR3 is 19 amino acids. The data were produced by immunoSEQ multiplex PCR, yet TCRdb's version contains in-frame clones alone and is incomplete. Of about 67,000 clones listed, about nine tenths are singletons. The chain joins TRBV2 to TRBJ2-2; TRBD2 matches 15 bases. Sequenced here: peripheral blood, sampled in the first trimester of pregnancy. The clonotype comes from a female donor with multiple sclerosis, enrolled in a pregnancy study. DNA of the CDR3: TGTGCCAGCAGTTTCCGGACTAGCGGGAGGGGAAGTAGCACTGGGGAGCTGTTTTTT. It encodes CASSFRTSGRGSSTGELFF.